The 14 T cell receptor beta chains below all came from one sample that was sequenced in a study of B cell selection in AIRE deficiency. Regulatory T cells were sorted as CD4+CD25hiCD127low/negative. Only in-frame clones appear in the TCRdb table, and some are missing; sequencing was by immunoSEQ multiplex PCR. This table holds 11,000 to 15,000 clones, around 93% found once. The source material was Tregs sorted from PBMCs. These receptors were obtained from a human donor with AIRE deficiency.

This chain connects TRBV15 to TRBJ2-5; D unclear. V was clipped by 5 bases and J by 2 bases, with 6 bases between them. The CDR3 runs to 12 residues. Germline loops: CDR1 LNHNV, CDR2 YYDKDF (reference sequence). Here the CDR3 DNA reads TGTGCCACCAGCCGGAGTCAAGAGACCCAGTACTTC. Translating gives CATSRSQETQYF.

Only one count was recorded for this clone. The chain couples TRBV11-3 to TRBJ2-2; weak D call: TRBD1 (5 bases). V was pared by 5 bases and J by 5 bases, with 9 bases between. This CDR3 has 13 residues. Per germline, CDR1 SGHNT and CDR2 YENEEA. The CDR3 loop reads CASSAQGTGELFF. For the CDR3, the DNA is TGTGCCAGCAGCGCTCAGGGAACCGGGGAGCTGTTTTTT.

The chain has TRBV5-1 and TRBJ2-1; D may be TRBD1 (6 bases). Germline CDR1 reads SGHRS; CDR2 reads YFSETQ. The CDR3 is 15 residues long. Trimming pared 4 bases from V and 9 bases from J, leaving 20 bases between. The CDR3 DNA reads as TGCGCCAGCAGCCAAGGACAGTTCCTCAAGGGTGAGCAGTTCTTC. Its protein is CASSQGQFLKGEQFF.

V is TRBV11-2 and J is TRBJ1-1; 11 bases are a match to TRBD1. Germline V gives CDR1 SGHAT, CDR2 FQNNGV. V lost 6 bases, J lost 4 bases, and 7 bases stayed unmatched. The CDR3 loop spans 15 amino acids. The CDR3 DNA reads TGTGCCAGCAGTCGAAGCGGGACAGGGGGCACTGAAGCTTTCTTT. It encodes CASSRSGTGGTEAFF.

J is TRBJ2-2 and V is TRBV27, with TRBD1 matching over 9 bases. With V trimmed by 5 bases and J by 3 bases, 4 bases remained unmatched. Germline V gene lookup returns CDR1 MNHEY and CDR2 SMNVEV (reference sequence). This CDR3 contains 15 residues. CDR3 coding DNA: TGTGCCAGCAGTCAAGACAGGGGGGACACCGGGGAGCTGTTTTTT. As protein: CASSQDRGDTGELFF.

This sequence joins TRBV6-6 and TRBJ1-1; 7 bases fit TRBD1. CDR3 size: 14 residues. CDR1 and CDR2 (germline): MNHNY, SVGAGI (reference sequence). The ends lost 2 bases at V and 1 base at J; junction bases unmatched: 1. The CDR3 sequence: CASSYQGGNTEAFF. The CDR3 bases are TGTGCCAGCAGTTACCAGGGGGGGAACACTGAAGCTTTCTTT.

The chain recombines TRBV6-6 with TRBJ2-2; either TRBD1 or TRBD2 may fit D (5 bases each). The length of the CDR3 is 13 residues. Looked up from germline, CDR1 is MNHNY and CDR2 is SVGAGI (reference sequence). V lost 6 bases to trimming and J lost 7 bases, with 12 bases between them. CDR3 in DNA: TGTGCCAGCAGGGGACCTCCGGGCGGGGAGCTGTTTTTT. It codes for CASRGPPGGELFF.

The chain uses TRBV7-9 and TRBJ1-3; TRBD1 might be the D (5 bases). Deletions cut 1 base from V and 4 bases from J, with 11 bases between. This CDR3 region has 15 residues. Germline CDR1 and CDR2: SEHNR and FQNEAQ (reference sequence). The DNA of the CDR3 is TGTGCCAGCAGCTTAGTGAAGGGGCGGGGAAACACCATATATTTT. Translation: CASSLVKGRGNTIYF.

The V gene is TRBV5-1, the J gene TRBJ2-5; 7 positions match TRBD2. This CDR3 region has 16 residues. Trimming at V came to 6 bases and at J to 4 bases, leaving 15 bases not matched to a gene. From germline, CDR1 is SGHRS and CDR2 YFSETQ. This CDR3 reads CASIGWRGRGRETQYF. The CDR3 DNA sequence: TGCGCCAGCATTGGGTGGCGCGGGAGAGGTCGAGAGACCCAGTACTTC.

The rearrangement links TRBV5-4 to TRBJ1-2, with D unresolved. Trimming cost V 4 bases and J 0 bases, with 13 bases left between them. CDR1 and CDR2 (germline): SGHNT, YYREEE (reference sequence). This CDR3 spans 15 amino acids. This CDR3 reads CASSRFSGTNYGYTF. As DNA, the CDR3 is TGTGCCAGCAGCCGCTTTTCGGGTACTAACTATGGCTACACCTTC.

This chain links TRBV5-1 with TRBJ2-3, with TRBD2 matching 9 bases. Trimming took 2 bases from V and 1 from J; bases not matched to a gene: 2. Germline V gene sequence: CDR1 SGHRS, CDR2 YFSETQ. This CDR3 has 15 residues. The DNA of the CDR3 is TGCGCCAGCAGCTTATTAGCGGGAGGCACAGATACGCAGTATTTT. This sequence encodes CASSLLAGGTDTQYF. Filled out from reference TRBV5-1 and TRBJ2-3, the complete variable domain reads KAGVTQTPRYLIKTRGQQVTLSCSPISGHRSVSWYQQTPGQGLQFLFEYFSETQRNKGNFPGRFSGRQFSNSRSEMNVSTLELGDSALYLCASSLLAGGTDTQYFGPGTRLTVL.

CDR3 in DNA: TGTGCCAGCAGCTTCGGGACTACCTCCACAGATACGCAGTATTTT. Its protein is CASSFGTTSTDTQYF. The chain is built from TRBV11-1 and TRBJ2-3; 7 positions match TRBD2. Germline V CDR1 and CDR2: SGHAT, FQDESV (reference sequence). The V segment lost 3 bases and the J segment 2 bases; nucleotides outside the gene matches: 5. This CDR3 has 15 residues. Drawing the rest from reference TRBV11-1 and TRBJ2-3, the complete variable domain is EAEVAQSPRYKITEKSQAVAFWCDPISGHATLYWYRQILGQGPELLVQFQDESVVDDSQLPKDRFSAERLKGVDSTLKIQPAELGDSAMYLCASSFGTTSTDTQYFGPGTRLTVL.

This chain links TRBV9 with TRBJ1-1; a possible D gene is TRBD1 (6 bases). This CDR3 is 13 amino acids long. V lost 1 base to trimming and J lost 4 bases, with 8 bases between them. In germline, CDR1 is SGDLS, CDR2 YYNGEE. CDR3 residues: CASSVRGRTEAFF. For the CDR3, the DNA is TGTGCCAGCAGCGTACGGGGGCGCACTGAAGCTTTCTTT.

The chain combines TRBV7-3 with TRBJ1-2; perhaps TRBD1 as D (5 bases). Germline V gives CDR1 SGHTA, CDR2 FQGTGA. Trimming cost V 2 bases and J 5 bases, with 9 bases left between them. The CDR3 runs 13 residues. As DNA, the CDR3 is TGTGCCAGCAGCTTAGGGGGGATTTATGGCTACACCTTC. Its translation: CASSLGGIYGYTF. Full variable domain (outside the CDR3, taken from reference TRBV7-3 and TRBJ1-2): GAGVSQTPSNKVTEKGKYVELRCDPISGHTALYWYRQSLGQGPEFLIYFQGTGAADDSGLPNDRFFAVRPEGSVSTLKIQRTERGDSAVYLCASSLGGIYGYTFGSGTRLTVV.